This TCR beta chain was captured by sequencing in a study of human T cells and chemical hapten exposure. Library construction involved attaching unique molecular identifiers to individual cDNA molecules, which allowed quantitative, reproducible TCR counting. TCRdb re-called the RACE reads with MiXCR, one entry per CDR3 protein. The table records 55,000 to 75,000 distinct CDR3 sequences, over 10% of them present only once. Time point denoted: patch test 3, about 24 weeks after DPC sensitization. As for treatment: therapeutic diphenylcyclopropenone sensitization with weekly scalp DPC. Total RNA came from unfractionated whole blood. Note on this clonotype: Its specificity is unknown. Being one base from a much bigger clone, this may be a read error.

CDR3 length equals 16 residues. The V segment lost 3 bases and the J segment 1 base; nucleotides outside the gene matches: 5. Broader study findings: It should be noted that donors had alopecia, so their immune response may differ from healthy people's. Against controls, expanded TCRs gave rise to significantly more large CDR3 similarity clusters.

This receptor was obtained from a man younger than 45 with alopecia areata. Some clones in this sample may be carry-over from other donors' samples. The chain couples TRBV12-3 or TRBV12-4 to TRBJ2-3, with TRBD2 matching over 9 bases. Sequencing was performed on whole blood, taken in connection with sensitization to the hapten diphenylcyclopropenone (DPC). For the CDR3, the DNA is TGTGCCAGCAGTTTCCTCCTAGCGGGGCGCACAGATACGCAGTATTTT. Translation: CASSFLLAGRTDTQYF.